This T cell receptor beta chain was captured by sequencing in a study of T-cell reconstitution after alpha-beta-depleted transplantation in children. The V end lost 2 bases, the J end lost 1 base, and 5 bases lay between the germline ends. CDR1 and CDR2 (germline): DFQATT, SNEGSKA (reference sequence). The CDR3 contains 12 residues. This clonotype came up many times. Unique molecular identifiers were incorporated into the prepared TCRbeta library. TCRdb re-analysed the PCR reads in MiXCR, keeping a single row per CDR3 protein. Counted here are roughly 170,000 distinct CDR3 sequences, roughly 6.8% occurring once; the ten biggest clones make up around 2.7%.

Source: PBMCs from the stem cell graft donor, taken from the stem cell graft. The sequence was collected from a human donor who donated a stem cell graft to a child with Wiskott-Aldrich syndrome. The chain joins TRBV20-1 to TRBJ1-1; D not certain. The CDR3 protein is CSARPRNTEAFF. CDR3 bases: TGCAGTGCTAGACCCCGGAACACTGAAGCTTTCTTT.